These T cell receptor beta chains were read from a single sample in a study of vaccination and CD4 T cells after COVID-19. TCRdb reanalysed the PCR reads using MiXCR and keeps one entry per CDR3 protein. The sample holds about 20,000 distinct CDR3 sequences, roughly 62% seen once. Sequences were derived from CD4+ T cells from blood, sampled after SARS-CoV-2 vaccination. All receptors come from a human donor who had recovered from COVID-19. Both conserved end residues are part of each CDR3. The order of the fields is D gene, J gene, clone size, V gene, CDR3 DNA, CDR3 protein. A D gene is named only where the DNA matches it firmly. Part of the rows lack a size; the others show once, few, many or a class for expanded clones.

>-|TRBJ1-5|-|TRBV19
TGTGCCAGTAGTATTGAGGGGATGAGCAATCAGCCCCAGCATTTT
CASSIEGMSNQPQHF
>-|TRBJ2-3|-|TRBV7-9
TGTGCCAGCAGCTTAGCATCCGGGTCAGGGGTCCGGGTAGATACGCAGTATTTT
CASSLASGSGVRVDTQYF
>-|TRBJ1-3|once|TRBV20-1
TGCAGTGCTAGAGATCCGTCAGTCTCTGGAAACACCATATATTTT
CSARDPSVSGNTIYF
>-|TRBJ1-5|few|TRBV19
TGTGCCAGTAGTATAGACAGGCGAGTTCAGCCCCAGCATTTT
CASSIDRRVQPQHF
>TRBD2|TRBJ2-3|once|TRBV20-1
TGCAGTGCCGGACTAGCGGAGACTAGCACAGATACGCAGTATTTT
CSAGLAETSTDTQYF
>-|TRBJ1-2|once|TRBV7-6
TGTGCCAGCAGCCGTAACCCGGGGTATGGCTACACCTTC
CASSRNPGYGYTF
>-|TRBJ1-2|-|TRBV7-2
TGTGCCAGCAGAGAGAGAGCTAACTATGGCTACACCTTC
CASRERANYGYTF
>-|TRBJ1-5|-|TRBV30
TGTGCCTGGACAAGCGCAGGGAGCAATCAGCCCCAGCATTTT
CAWTSAGSNQPQHF
>-|TRBJ2-3|-|TRBV7-9
TGTGCCAGCAGCTTAAGCGTCGGCCTCGTAAGCACAGATACGCAGTATTTT
CASSLSVGLVSTDTQYF
>TRBD1|TRBJ2-7|-|TRBV6-2/TRBV6-3
TGTGCCAGCAGCAGCTCCGGGACAGGGTGGGAGCAGTACTTC
CASSSSGTGWEQYF
>-|TRBJ2-7|-|TRBV7-8
TGTGCCAGCAGCTCGTCGTCGGGAGCCTCCTACGAGCAGTACTTC
CASSSSSGASYEQYF
>-|TRBJ2-7|few|TRBV5-1
TGCGCCAGCAGCAGCTACCGGGACCGGTCCCCCTACGAGCAGTACTTC
CASSSYRDRSPYEQYF
>-|TRBJ1-2|-|TRBV7-2
TGTGCCAGCAGCTTATTCCAGATTGGGAATCGCGGCTACACCTTC
CASSLFQIGNRGYTF
>-|TRBJ1-5|-|TRBV28
TGTGCCAGCAGTTCCCCGCCAAATCAGCCCCAGCATTTT
CASSSPPNQPQHF
>TRBD1|TRBJ2-3|-|TRBV20-1
TGCAGTGCTCGAACGGGACAGGGGGAAGCAGATACGCAGTATTTT
CSARTGQGEADTQYF
>-|TRBJ1-1|-|TRBV7-3
TGTGCCAGCAGCTTAAATCAGGGCAGGGAAGCTTTCTTT
CASSLNQGREAFF
>TRBD2|TRBJ2-1|-|TRBV5-8
TGTGCCAGCAGCCGGACTAGCGGGAGAGACTACAATGAGCAGTTCTTC
CASSRTSGRDYNEQFF
>-|TRBJ1-5|few|TRBV7-9
TGTGCCAGCAGCTCAATTGATCGGGAGGGACAGCCCCAGCATTTT
CASSSIDREGQPQHF
>-|TRBJ1-5|-|TRBV18
TGTGCCAGCTCACCAACGGGACAAGACAATCAGCCCCAGCATTTT
CASSPTGQDNQPQHF
>TRBD1|TRBJ2-7|-|TRBV28
TGTGCCAGCCACCAAGGACAGGGGCTAGGTTTAGGGGAAAACGAGCAGTACTTC
CASHQGQGLGLGENEQYF
>TRBD2|TRBJ2-1|-|TRBV4-2
TGTGCCAGCAGCCAAGATAATAGCGGGAGGGCGGAAGATGAGCAGTTCTTC
CASSQDNSGRAEDEQFF
>-|TRBJ2-5|few|TRBV12-3/TRBV12-4
TGTGCCAGCAGTTTGGTGGAGACCCAGTACTTC
CASSLVETQYF
>-|TRBJ2-3|-|TRBV12-3/TRBV12-4
TGTGCCAGCAGGCTAGCGAGAGGGGCAGATACGCAGTATTTT
CASRLARGADTQYF
>-|TRBJ1-5|few|TRBV6-1
TGTGCCAGCAGTGGGGGACAAAGCAATCAGCCCCAGCATTTT
CASSGGQSNQPQHF
>-|TRBJ1-6|-|TRBV18
TGTGCCAGCTCACCTATTACCACCCAGGGCGGCTCCTATAATTCACCCCTCCACTTT
CASSPITTQGGSYNSPLHF
>-|TRBJ1-1|-|TRBV5-6
TGTGCCAGCAGCTATCCGACAGGTACGACTGAAGCTTTCTTT
CASSYPTGTTEAFF
>-|TRBJ2-2|few|TRBV20-1
TGCAGTGCGACCCCCTGGGACGCGAACACCGGGGAGCTGTTTTTT
CSATPWDANTGELFF
>TRBD2|TRBJ2-3|-|TRBV7-8
TGTGCCAGCAGCTTAGGGACTAGCGGTATCACAGATACGCAGTATTTT
CASSLGTSGITDTQYF
>TRBD1|TRBJ1-3|-|TRBV7-9
TGTGCCAGCAGCTTAGGACAGGGGGCTGGAAACACCATATATTTT
CASSLGQGAGNTIYF
>TRBD1|TRBJ2-1|-|TRBV5-4
TGTGCCAGCAGCCGCCCCCCCGGGACAGGGGTCAATGAGCAGTTCTTC
CASSRPPGTGVNEQFF
>-|TRBJ2-5|few|TRBV20-1
TGCAGTGCTAGGCCCCACCGTCGGGCCCAAGAGACCCAGTACTTC
CSARPHRRAQETQYF
>-|TRBJ1-2|-|TRBV7-2
TGTGCCAGCAGCCTCTTGATAAGCGGCTACACCTTC
CASSLLISGYTF
>-|TRBJ1-5|few|TRBV10-3
TGTGCCATCAGTGACGGGTACCAGCCCCAGCATTTT
CAISDGYQPQHF
>TRBD1|TRBJ2-5|-|TRBV28
TGTGCCAGCAGAAACCCGACAGGGCGCCAAGAGACCCAGTACTTC
CASRNPTGRQETQYF
>-|TRBJ2-7|-|TRBV7-3
TGTGCCAGCAGCCCCTACTACGAGCAGTACTTC
CASSPYYEQYF
>-|TRBJ1-2|few|TRBV6-1
TGTGCCAGCAGCAGCCCGGGGACAAGCGGCTACACCTTC
CASSSPGTSGYTF
>TRBD1|TRBJ1-5|few|TRBV20-1
TGCAGTGCTAGGACAGGGTCTTCTAGCAATCAGCCCCAGCATTTT
CSARTGSSSNQPQHF